This entry concerns a single TCR beta chain. What it binds is not known. The protocol was immunoSEQ multiplex PCR, while the TCRdb copy is restricted to in-frame clones and leaves out a portion. Of about 58,000 clones in the sample, roughly 86% were seen once. This entry belongs to a study of OX40 agonist ivuxolimab in advanced cancers. The wider study: Partial responses were achieved by three patients, of whom one had hepatocellular carcinoma and two had cutaneous melanoma.

The CDR3 is made up of 16 amino acids. J was trimmed by 4 bases and V by 4 bases; bases with no gene match: 10. Germline CDR1 reads LNHNV; CDR2 reads YYDKDF (reference sequence). Points from the study as a whole: Normalized T-cell clonal expansion was also low in a subset of nonresponders. Researchers report that CD8+ T cells had, on average, more expanded clones than CD4+.

The input for sequencing was CD4+ or CD8+ T cells sorted from blood, taken in a trial of the OX40 agonist ivuxolimab. This receptor was taken from an adult with an advanced solid tumor such as melanoma, head and neck, liver or kidney cancer. This chain connects TRBV15 to TRBJ1-5, with TRBD1 identical over 7 bases. The CDR3 DNA reads TGTGCCACCAGCAAATACCGGGACAGAAAAAATCAGCCCCAGCATTTT. This translates into CATSKYRDRKNQPQHF.